Presented here are 27 T cell receptor beta chains from one specimen sequenced in a study. TCRdb processed the 5' RACE reads anew with MiXCR; each CDR3 protein has one entry. The table shows over 25,000 distinct CDR3 sequences, with 26% occurring only once. The specimen was naive CD4+ T cells sorted from a lymph node. Subset noted: naive CD4+ T cells, CD4+CD45RA+CD25-. The receptors here all came from a female donor with breast cancer.

This clonotype was observed a few times. The chain joins TRBV7-2 to TRBJ1-6; D gene uncertain. Between the trimmed V and J ends, which lost 5 bases and 8 bases, there was a span of 13 bases. Germline CDR1 reads SGHTA; CDR2 reads FQGNSA. The CDR3 is 14 residues long. The CDR3 reads CASSPPGVYSPLHF. The CDR3 DNA reads TGTGCCAGCAGCCCCCCTGGGGTTTATTCACCCCTCCACTTT.

In this sample, this clonotype turned up a few times. The chain has TRBV29-1 and TRBJ1-1; the match to TRBD1 covers 8 bases. This CDR3 spans 14 amino acids. V shed 5 bases and J 1 base; nucleotides not matched to a gene: 6. From germline, CDR1 is SQVTM and CDR2 ANQGSEA. The CDR3 DNA sequence: TGCAGCGTTAGACAGGGGATTGGGAACACTGAAGCTTTCTTT. Translated, it gives CSVRQGIGNTEAFF.

This clonotype has more than one count but fewer than ten. J is TRBJ2-1 and V is TRBV7-9; 8 bases are shared with TRBD2. The CDR3 is 16 amino acids. Trimming took 1 base from V and 3 from J; bases not matched to a gene: 5. Germline V gene sequence: CDR1 SEHNR, CDR2 FQNEAQ (reference sequence). CDR3 bases: TGTGCCAGCAGCTTAGGGTTCAGCGGGAGCTACAATGAGCAGTTCTTC. This gives the protein CASSLGFSGSYNEQFF.

The chain combines TRBV2 with TRBJ2-1; weak D call: TRBD2 (5 bases). Per germline, CDR1 SNHLY and CDR2 FYNNEI. Trimming removed 8 bases from V and 3 bases from J, with 8 bases in between. The CDR3 runs to 12 residues. The CDR3 bases are TGTGCCAGCCCGGGAAACTACAATGAGCAGTTCTTC. It specifies CASPGNYNEQFF.

In its sample, this clonotype was seen a few times. This chain uses TRBV7-2 with TRBJ2-3; TRBD2 is a possible D gene (6 bases). The germline CDR1 and CDR2 sequences are SGHTA and FQGNSA. Trimming took off 2 bases at V and 6 bases at J, with 12 bases between the two ends. The CDR3 extends over 14 amino acids. This chain's CDR3 is CASSLNAGKDTQYF. CDR3 bases: TGTGCCAGCAGCTTAAATGCGGGAAAGGATACGCAGTATTTT.

In regard to this clonotype: An end of the junction differs from the germline gene, which may be a read error. CDR3 amino acids: CARSAQTVVSRNSPLHF. CDR3 bases: TGTGCCCGGAGTGCTCAGACGGTCGTCTCAAGGAATTCACCCCTCCACTTT. The rearrangement links TRBV30 to TRBJ1-6; D uncertain. Germline V gene sequence: CDR1 GTSNPN, CDR2 SVGIG (reference sequence). The CDR3 covers 17 residues.

By its share, this clonotype is medium-sized. The junction departs from the called germline gene at one end, perhaps through a read error. The genes are TRBV6-1 and TRBJ1-1; possible D gene TRBD1, 5 bases. Looked up from germline, CDR1 is MNHNS and CDR2 is SASEGT. CDR3 length: 12 residues. The CDR3 DNA follows: TGTGCCAGCAGTGTTACGGGACCGGGACGGGTCTTT. The encoded protein is CASSVTGPGRVF.

This clonotype came up many times. V is TRBV5-1 and J is TRBJ2-1; possibly TRBD2 for D (5 bases). Per germline, CDR1 SGHRS and CDR2 YFSETQ. The V gene lost 5 bases and the J gene lost 0 bases, with 15 bases spanning the gap. This CDR3 spans 16 amino acids. CDR3 sequence: CASRSESGSSYNEQFF. CDR3 in DNA: TGCGCCAGCAGGTCCGAAAGCGGCAGCTCCTACAATGAGCAGTTCTTC. The full variable domain, with the rest looked up from reference TRBV5-1 and TRBJ2-1, is KAGVTQTPRYLIKTRGQQVTLSCSPISGHRSVSWYQQTPGQGLQFLFEYFSETQRNKGNFPGRFSGRQFSNSRSEMNVSTLELGDSALYLCASRSESGSSYNEQFFGPGTRLTVL.

Only a few counts were recorded for this clonotype. The chain employs TRBV20-1 and TRBJ1-1, with D hard to call. There are 12 residues in the CDR3. With 7 bases removed from V and 6 bases from J, the gap between germline ends came to 15 bases. Germline CDR1 is DFQATT and CDR2 is SNEGSKA (reference sequence). The DNA for the CDR3 is TGCAGTGTAGATGATTGGGTTGCTGAAGCTTTCTTT. It codes for CSVDDWVAEAFF.

The V call is TRBV12-3 or TRBV12-4, the J call TRBJ2-1; maybe TRBD2 (5 bases). Trimming left V 6 bases short and J 14 bases short, with 17 bases between. CDR3 length: 12 amino acids. CDR3 protein: CASSATRVGKFF. Written as DNA, the CDR3 is TGTGCCAGCAGCGCTACTAGGGTGGGGAAGTTCTTC.

V usage is TRBV7-2 and J usage is TRBJ1-1; a weak D match, TRBD1 (6 bases). This CDR3 has 15 residues. Germline V CDR1 and CDR2: SGHTA, FQGNSA. V lost 5 bases and J 0 bases, leaving 13 bases between the germline ends. In nucleotides, the CDR3 is TGTGCCAGCAGCCGGACCCAGGGGATGAACACTGAAGCTTTCTTT. Protein product: CASSRTQGMNTEAFF. Looking up the rest from reference TRBV7-2 and TRBJ1-1 gives the full variable domain: GAGVSQSPSNKVTEKGKDVELRCDPISGHTALYWYRQSLGQGLEFLIYFQGNSAPDKSGLPSDRFSAERTGGSVSTLTIQRTQQEDSAVYLCASSRTQGMNTEAFFGQGTRLTVV.

This clonotype was recorded many times. The chain couples TRBV12-3 or TRBV12-4 to TRBJ1-5; D gene unclear. Trimming left V 3 bases short and J 7 bases short, with 13 bases between. The CDR3 length is 14 residues. Here the CDR3 DNA reads TGTGCCAGCAGTTTCGGGCCGGTGGGGCAGCCCCAGCATTTT. It yields the protein CASSFGPVGQPQHF.

The chain uses TRBV7-9 and TRBJ2-1; 8 nucleotides align to TRBD2. V lost 5 bases to trimming and J lost 8 bases; unmatched junction nucleotides: 11. Germline CDR1 SEHNR, CDR2 FQNEAQ (reference sequence). The CDR3 has 15 amino acids. CDR3 sequence (DNA): TGTGCCAGCAGCCCAGGGGTGACGGGGGGGTATGAGCAGTTCTTC. This sequence encodes CASSPGVTGGYEQFF.

The CDR3 protein is CASSLKSGLAAQETQYF. CDR3 nucleotide sequence: TGTGCCAGCAGCTTAAAATCGGGACTAGCGGCCCAAGAGACCCAGTACTTC. V and J are TRBV7-3 and TRBJ2-5; 11 nucleotides match TRBD2. The V gene end was trimmed by 1 base and the J gene end by 1 base; junction bases not matched to a gene: 5. The CDR3 is 17 residues long. Per the germline V gene, CDR1 is SGHTA and CDR2 is FQGTGA. Full variable domain (outside the CDR3, taken from reference TRBV7-3 and TRBJ2-5): GAGVSQTPSNKVTEKGKYVELRCDPISGHTALYWYRQSLGQGPEFLIYFQGTGAADDSGLPNDRFFAVRPEGSVSTLKIQRTERGDSAVYLCASSLKSGLAAQETQYFGPGTRLLVL.

The chain combines TRBV7-2 with TRBJ2-1; a possible D gene is TRBD1 (8 bases). In germline, CDR1 is SGHTA, CDR2 FQGNSA. The CDR3 extends over 15 amino acids. Trimming pared 5 bases from V and 12 bases from J, leaving 23 bases between. CDR3 sequence (DNA): TGTGCCAGCAGCCTTAGCCCCAAAAGCGGGACAGGGCAGTTCTTC. This sequence encodes CASSLSPKSGTGQFF.

This clonotype showed up just a few times. The chain is built from TRBV7-7 and TRBJ2-5; TRBD2 aligns across 9 bases. Trimming took 2 bases from V and 1 from J; bases not matched to a gene: 14. The germline CDR1 and CDR2 sequences are SSHAT and FNYEAQ (reference sequence). CDR3 length: 19 residues. The DNA for the CDR3 is TGTGCCAGCAGCTTATCCGCCCGGACTAGCGAGGTACTCCAAGAGACCCAGTACTTC. Residues: CASSLSARTSEVLQETQYF.

Worth noting for this clonotype: The junction shows a germline mismatch at one end, possibly a read error. The chain is built from TRBV2 and TRBJ2-1; 10 bases fit TRBD2. The CDR3 loop spans 12 amino acids. CDR1 and CDR2 from the germline V gene are SNHLY and FYNNEI. The CDR3 spells CASGLGLAFFCF. CDR3 sequence (DNA): TGTGCCAGCGGCCTGGGACTAGCGTTCTTCTGCTTC.

This clonotype was observed a few times. The chain combines TRBV3-1 with TRBJ1-1, with no clear D. This CDR3 is built from 12 residues. The V gene's germline CDR1 is LGHDT and CDR2 YNNKEL (reference sequence). Trimming took off 6 bases at V and 0 bases at J, with 5 bases between the two ends. The CDR3 DNA is TGTGCCAGCAGACGATTGAACACTGAAGCTTTCTTT. Its protein product is CASRRLNTEAFF.

This clonotype was recorded at least ten times. The V call is TRBV5-6, the J call TRBJ2-3, with D perhaps being TRBD1 or TRBD2 (6 bases each). This CDR3 contains 16 residues. Germline CDR1 SGHDT, CDR2 YYEEEE. The ends were cut back, 0 bases at V and 4 bases at J, with 15 bases in the middle. CDR3 in DNA: TGTGCCAGCAGCTTGGTTGGAGGGACATACGCAGATACGCAGTATTTT. Amino acid sequence: CASSLVGGTYADTQYF.

In its sample, this clonotype was seen many times. The chain uses TRBV28 and TRBJ1-1; 10 bases align to TRBD1. After removal of 6 bases from V and 1 base from J, the junction contained 5 bases not matched to a gene. The germline gives CDR1 MDHEN, CDR2 SYDVKM. This CDR3 region has 15 residues. The CDR3 coding sequence is TGTGCCAGCAGGGACAGGGGGTGGGGGAACACTGAAGCTTTCTTT. The encoded protein is CASRDRGWGNTEAFF. The full variable domain, with the rest looked up from reference TRBV28 and TRBJ1-1, is DVKVTQSSRYLVKRTGEKVFLECVQDMDHENMFWYRQDPGLGLRLIYFSYDVKMKEKGDIPEGYSVSREKKERFSLILESASTNQTSMYLCASRDRGWGNTEAFFGQGTRLTVV.

The chain combines TRBV6-5 with TRBJ2-1; 12 nucleotides match TRBD1. V lost 4 bases to trimming and J lost 8 bases; unmatched junction nucleotides: 15. The CDR3 is 18 residues long. Looked up from germline, CDR1 is MNHEY and CDR2 is SVGAGI. This chain's CDR3 is CASSSTGLGQGASDEQFF. CDR3 sequence (DNA): TGTGCCAGCAGTTCCACGGGCCTGGGACAGGGGGCGTCGGATGAGCAGTTCTTC.

This sequence joins TRBV20-1 and TRBJ2-3; 11 bases align to TRBD2. The trim removed 6 bases at V and 2 bases at J, leaving 19 bases unmatched. Per germline, CDR1 DFQATT and CDR2 SNEGSKA (reference sequence). The CDR3 has 19 amino acids. CDR3 amino acids: CSAEPFGGTSGLTTDTQYF. The CDR3 DNA sequence: TGCAGTGCCGAACCCTTTGGGGGGACTAGCGGACTCACCACAGATACGCAGTATTTT.

The CDR3 region is CASSDRDVVPEQYF. CDR3 DNA sequence: TGTGCCAGCAGTGACCGGGACGTCGTACCCGAGCAGTACTTC. This chain joins TRBV2 and TRBJ2-7; D possibly matches TRBD1 or TRBD2 (5 bases each). This CDR3 contains 14 residues. V dropped 3 bases and J dropped 6 bases, with 15 bases sitting between them. CDR1 and CDR2 from the germline V gene are SNHLY and FYNNEI.

This clonotype was counted only a few times. In DNA, the CDR3 is TGCAGTGCTAGAGATTCTTGGGCAGGGGCCCGCACAGATACGCAGTATTTT. Amino acids: CSARDSWAGARTDTQYF. The chain recombines TRBV20-1 with TRBJ2-3; D may be TRBD1 (6 bases). The V end was cut by 0 bases, the J end by 1 base, with 17 bases between. CDR1 is DFQATT and CDR2 is SNEGSKA in the germline V gene (reference sequence). This CDR3 is built from 17 residues.

This clonotype was observed once. The missing conserved phenylalanine or tryptophan at the end of this CDR3 makes a read error likely. The chain employs TRBV12-3 or TRBV12-4 and TRBJ2-1; D not certain. The ends were cut back, 8 bases at V and 0 bases at J, with 11 bases in the middle. The CDR3 extends over 14 amino acids. CDR3 protein: CASRRASSYNEQFL. The CDR3 DNA follows: TGTGCCAGCCGTCGGGCGAGCTCCTACAATGAGCAGTTCCTC.

The chain has TRBV7-3 and TRBJ2-3, with 12 bases matching TRBD2. Germline CDR1 is SGHTA and CDR2 is FQGTGA. CDR3 size: 16 residues. V gave up 2 bases and J gave up 5 bases; unmatched junction bases: 5. CDR3 sequence reads: CASSLGLAGGEDTQYF. For the CDR3, the DNA is TGTGCCAGCAGCTTAGGGCTAGCGGGAGGGGAAGATACGCAGTATTTT.

This chain connects TRBV7-3 to TRBJ2-6; 12 nucleotides match TRBD2. The germline gives CDR1 SGHTA, CDR2 FQGTGA. The J segment lost 3 bases and the V segment lost 3 bases, leaving 12 bases of the junction unmatched. This CDR3 has 20 amino acids. The CDR3 region is CASSFPSPRLAGDGANVLTF. Written as DNA, the CDR3 is TGTGCCAGCAGCTTCCCATCCCCGAGACTAGCGGGGGATGGGGCCAACGTCCTGACTTTC.